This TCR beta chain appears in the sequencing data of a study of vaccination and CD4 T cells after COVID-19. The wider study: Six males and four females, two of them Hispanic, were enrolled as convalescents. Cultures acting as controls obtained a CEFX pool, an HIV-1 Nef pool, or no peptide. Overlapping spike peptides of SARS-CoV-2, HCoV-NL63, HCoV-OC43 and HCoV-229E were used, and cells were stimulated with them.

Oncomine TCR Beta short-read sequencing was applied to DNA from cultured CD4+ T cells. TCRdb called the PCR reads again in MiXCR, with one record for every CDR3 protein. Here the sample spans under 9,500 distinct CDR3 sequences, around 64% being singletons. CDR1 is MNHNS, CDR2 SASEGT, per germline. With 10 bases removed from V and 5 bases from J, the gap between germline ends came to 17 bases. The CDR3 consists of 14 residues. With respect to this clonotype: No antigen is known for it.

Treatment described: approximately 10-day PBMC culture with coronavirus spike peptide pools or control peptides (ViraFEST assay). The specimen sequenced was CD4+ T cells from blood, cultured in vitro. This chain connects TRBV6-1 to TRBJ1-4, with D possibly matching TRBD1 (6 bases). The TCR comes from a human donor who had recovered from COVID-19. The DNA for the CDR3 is TGTGCCACCAGGGAACAGGGATGGAATGAAAAACTGTTTTTT. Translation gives CATREQGWNEKLFF.